The next 25 T cell receptor beta chains were all read from a single sample in a study of blood T cell repertoires in COVID-19. Profiled with immunoSEQ multiplex PCR; TCRdb holds only in-frame clones, not every one. This repertoire shows roughly 160,000 clones, about 85% found once; its top ten account for roughly 5.4%. The source material was peripheral blood. All receptors come from a woman aged 45-59 years with COVID-19, enrolled during active disease.

This clone was counted once. The V gene is TRBV28, the J gene TRBJ1-2; 8 bases align to TRBD1. Germline V gene data show CDR1 as MDHEN and CDR2 as SYDVKM. J was trimmed by 7 bases and V by 6 bases; bases with no gene match: 10. The CDR3 has 14 residues. The CDR3 DNA reads as TGTGCCAGCAGCGAACAGGGGGATCTATCTGGCTACACCTTC. Residues: CASSEQGDLSGYTF.

The chain carries TRBV24-1 and TRBJ1-2; D uncertain. Trimming pared 12 bases from V and 3 bases from J, leaving 13 bases between. Germline V lookup: CDR1 KGHDR, CDR2 SFDVKD. The CDR3 consists of 12 residues. The DNA for the CDR3 is TGTGCCTCTGCAGACGCGGACTATGGCTACACCTTC. The encoded protein is CASADADYGYTF.

This clone has only one observation. This chain uses TRBV27 with TRBJ2-7; D perhaps matches TRBD2 (7 bases). Germline lookup yields CDR1 MNHEY and CDR2 SMNVEV (reference sequence). The CDR3 runs to 14 residues. The V gene lost 3 bases and the J gene lost 5 bases, with 14 bases spanning the gap. The CDR3 DNA reads TGTGCCAGCAGTTTGGGGGGGGGCCTCAACGAGCAGTACTTC. Translated: CASSLGGGLNEQYF.

V is TRBV15 and J is TRBJ1-6; D not certain. Germline V gives CDR1 LNHNV, CDR2 YYDKDF (reference sequence). V lost 8 bases and J lost 0, with 5 bases in between. The CDR3 has 13 amino acids. The CDR3 region is CATLSSYNSPLHF. The CDR3 DNA reads TGTGCCACCCTGAGCTCCTATAATTCACCCCTCCACTTT.

J is TRBJ2-3 and V is TRBV2, with 10 positions matching TRBD2. J was trimmed by 6 bases and V by 5 bases; bases with no gene match: 8. This CDR3 contains 15 residues. Germline CDR1 is SNHLY and CDR2 is FYNNEI. This CDR3 is CASSLLAGSADTQYF. For the CDR3, the DNA is TGTGCCAGCAGTCTACTAGCGGGGTCCGCGGATACGCAGTATTTT.

The V and J genes are TRBV4-2 and TRBJ1-1, with TRBD1 as a possible D gene (5 bases). V dropped 1 base and J dropped 1 base, with 13 bases sitting between them. This CDR3 comprises 16 residues. CDR1 LGHNA and CDR2 YNFKEQ come from the germline V gene. This CDR3 reads CASSQGQGGRNTEAFF. DNA of the CDR3: TGTGCCAGCAGCCAAGGCCAGGGCGGTAGGAACACTGAAGCTTTCTTT.

This chain uses TRBV6-6 with TRBJ1-3; no clear D. Germline CDR1 MNHNY, CDR2 SVGAGI (reference sequence). Trimming took 4 bases from V and 3 from J, leaving 10 bases between them. This CDR3 comprises 14 residues. The CDR3 loop reads CASSFPTFGNTIYF. The CDR3 nucleotides are TGTGCCAGCAGTTTCCCGACATTTGGAAACACCATATATTTT.

The chain joins TRBV7-2 to TRBJ2-3; tentatively, D is TRBD1 (6 bases). The CDR3 contains 15 residues. The V end was cut by 4 bases, the J end by 2 bases, with 13 bases between. Germline-derived CDR1 and CDR2 are SGHTA and FQGNSA. The CDR3 loop reads CASSYQGSDTDTQYF. DNA for the CDR3: TGTGCCAGCAGCTATCAGGGGTCTGACACAGATACGCAGTATTTT.

V usage is TRBV7-2 and J usage is TRBJ2-2, with D hard to call. This CDR3 comprises 14 residues. CDR1 and CDR2 from the germline V gene are SGHTA and FQGNSA. V lost 1 base, J lost 2 bases, and 5 bases lay in between. CDR3 coding DNA: TGTGCCAGCAGCTTAGAGAGAAACACCGGGGAGCTGTTTTTT. It specifies CASSLERNTGELFF.

The CDR3, as DNA: TGTGCCAGCAGCCTAAAGGGTGGGAGCGGGGATCAAGAGACCCAGTACTTC. This sequence encodes CASSLKGGSGDQETQYF. The chain couples TRBV4-2 to TRBJ2-5; TRBD2 agrees at 7 bases. V shed 4 bases, J shed 2 bases, and the junction held 13 bases outside the gene matches. This CDR3 has 17 amino acids. Germline loops: CDR1 LGHNA, CDR2 YNFKEQ.

The rearrangement uses TRBV4-2 and TRBJ1-5; no reliable D call. This CDR3 contains 15 residues. The V end lost 0 bases, the J end lost 5 bases, and 11 bases lay between the germline ends. Germline loops: CDR1 LGHNA, CDR2 YNFKEQ. CDR3 loop: CASSQDIAIDQPQHF. The CDR3 nucleotides are TGTGCCAGCAGCCAAGATATTGCTATAGATCAGCCCCAGCATTTT.

The chain recombines TRBV6-2 or TRBV6-3 with TRBJ1-1; 7 bases map to TRBD1. The CDR3 sequence is 19 residues long. Looked up from germline, CDR1 is MNHEY and CDR2 is SVGEGT. Trimming cost V 0 bases and J 0 bases; bases outside gene matches: 13. The DNA of the CDR3 is TGTGCCAGCAGTTACTCGAAGGGGGCCTGGGCCTGGATGAACACTGAAGCTTTCTTT. Its translation: CASSYSKGAWAWMNTEAFF.

The CDR3 reads CASSLWGANEKLFF. The CDR3 nucleotides read TGTGCCAGCAGTTTATGGGGAGCTAATGAAAAACTGTTTTTT. The chain employs TRBV28 and TRBJ1-4; D is undetermined. The CDR3 covers 14 residues. Germline V lookup: CDR1 MDHEN, CDR2 SYDVKM. Trimming shortened V by 0 bases and J by 3 bases, and 5 bases separated the two germline ends.

There are a few counts of this clone. The chain joins TRBV10-3 to TRBJ2-1; 7 bases line up with TRBD1. From germline, CDR1 is ENHRY and CDR2 SYGVKD. The CDR3 length is 14 residues. V was clipped by 4 bases and J by 4 bases; unmatched bases: 4. The chain's CDR3 is CAISGAGGYNEQFF. The CDR3 nucleotides are TGTGCCATCAGTGGTGCAGGGGGATACAATGAGCAGTTCTTC.

This clone occurred once. This rearrangement joins TRBV30 to TRBJ1-1, with 10 nucleotides matching TRBD1. The CDR3 has 14 amino acids. V shed 3 bases, J shed 6 bases, and the junction held 7 bases outside the gene matches. Germline assignment: CDR1 GTSNPN and CDR2 SVGIG (reference sequence). The CDR3 region is CAWRGQGNMAEAFF. The DNA of the CDR3 is TGTGCCTGGAGGGGACAGGGGAATATGGCTGAAGCTTTCTTT.

The J gene is TRBJ2-5, the V gene TRBV28; 7 nucleotides line up with TRBD1. Trimming cost V 5 bases and J 7 bases; bases outside gene matches: 10. The length of the CDR3 is 14 residues. CDR1 and CDR2 (germline): MDHEN, SYDVKM. The CDR3 nucleotides are TGTGCCAGCAGTCCCGCTCGACAGGGCGGGACCCAGTACTTC. Translated: CASSPARQGGTQYF.

The genes are TRBV6-6 and TRBJ1-6, with 9 nucleotides matching TRBD1. CDR3 length: 14 residues. Germline V gene lookup returns CDR1 MNHNY and CDR2 SVGAGI (reference sequence). V lost 2 bases and J lost 10; bases outside the gene matches: 3. CDR3 sequence (DNA): TGTGCCAGCAGTTACCAGGGACAGGGATCACCCCTCCACTTT. Residues: CASSYQGQGSPLHF.

The genes are TRBV19 and TRBJ2-7; perhaps TRBD1 as D (5 bases). CDR1 and CDR2 (germline): LNHDA, SQIVND (reference sequence). Trimming took off 6 bases at V and 0 bases at J, with 12 bases between the two ends. The CDR3 covers 14 residues. CDR3 loop: CASRSTASSYEQYF. CDR3 sequence (DNA): TGTGCCAGTAGGTCGACAGCGAGCTCCTACGAGCAGTACTTC.

To note about this clone: The same CDR3 also results from other DNA sequences found in this sample. The genes are TRBV4-3 and TRBJ1-5; D is unclear. Germline V gene sequence: CDR1 LGHNA, CDR2 YSLEER. CDR3 length: 13 residues. V was cut by 0 bases and J by 4 bases, with 4 bases left in between. DNA of the CDR3: TGCGCCAGCAGCCAAGACAGAAATCAGCCCCAGCATTTT. Its translation is CASSQDRNQPQHF.

The table lists this clone with a count of one. This chain connects TRBV6-5 to TRBJ2-1; D may be TRBD1 (6 bases). Trimming took 8 bases from V and 5 from J, leaving 16 bases between them. Per the germline V gene, CDR1 is MNHEY and CDR2 is SVGAGI. The CDR3 extends over 14 amino acids. The CDR3 protein is CASGRDTLHNEQFF. The DNA for the CDR3 is TGTGCCAGCGGACGGGACACCCTTCACAATGAGCAGTTCTTC.

V usage is TRBV6-1 and J usage is TRBJ1-1; unclear D gene. This CDR3 is 12 amino acids long. Per germline, CDR1 MNHNS and CDR2 SASEGT. The V end lost 2 bases, the J end lost 7 bases, and 8 bases lay between the germline ends. CDR3 loop: CASSEQRSEAFF. The CDR3 nucleotides read TGTGCCAGCAGTGAACAGCGGAGTGAAGCTTTCTTT.

This clone has a single count. This rearrangement joins TRBV2 to TRBJ2-2, with no clear D. The CDR3 runs 12 residues. The germline V and J ends were trimmed by 6 bases and 5 bases, with 7 bases remaining between them. CDR1 SNHLY and CDR2 FYNNEI come from the germline V gene. The CDR3 bases are TGTGCCAGCAGCCGACATACCGGGGAGCTGTTTTTT. Translated, it gives CASSRHTGELFF.

This chain links TRBV10-3 with TRBJ2-3, with 13 nucleotides matching TRBD2. The germline CDR1 and CDR2 sequences are ENHRY and SYGVKD. The CDR3 spans 15 residues. Trimming took 6 bases from V and 4 from J; bases not matched to a gene: 4. CDR3 coding DNA: TGTGCCATCAGAACTAGCGGGGGGGTGGCAGATACGCAGTATTTT. Its translation: CAIRTSGGVADTQYF.

This clone appeared a single time. CDR3 region: CASSLPGYTEAFF. The DNA for the CDR3 is TGTGCCAGCAGTCTGCCAGGGTACACTGAAGCTTTCTTT. V and J are TRBV6-2 or TRBV6-3 and TRBJ1-1; tentatively, D is TRBD1 (5 bases). V lost 5 bases and J 3 bases, leaving 10 bases between the germline ends. Germline V gene lookup returns CDR1 MNHEY and CDR2 SVGEGT. The CDR3 sequence is 13 residues long.

In DNA form, the CDR3 reads TGTGCCAGCAGCCCGGGGGACAGGGCCACAACTAATGAAAAACTGTTTTTT. This sequence encodes CASSPGDRATTNEKLFF. The chain carries TRBV7-9 and TRBJ1-4; 9 bases map to TRBD1. Trimming at V came to 5 bases and at J to 0 bases, leaving 7 bases not matched to a gene. This CDR3 region has 17 residues. The germline CDR1 and CDR2 sequences are SEHNR and FQNEAQ (reference sequence).